Listed here are 22 T cell receptor beta chains from one sample, sequenced in a study of blood T cell repertoires in COVID-19. Sequenced by immunoSEQ multiplex PCR; TCRdb stores in-frame clones only, minus some. This sample has around 210,000 clones, with roughly 90% found just once. Sequencing input: peripheral blood. The receptors derive from a woman between 70 and 85 years old with acute or convalescent COVID-19.

This clone was counted a few times. This chain connects TRBV6-5 to TRBJ1-2; tentative D call: TRBD1 (6 bases). The ends were cut back, 8 bases at V and 4 bases at J, with 14 bases in the middle. The CDR3 loop spans 13 amino acids. Germline CDR1 is MNHEY and CDR2 is SVGAGI. CDR3 in amino acids: CASGQQGFYGYTF. CDR3 bases: TGTGCCAGCGGACAACAGGGTTTCTATGGCTACACCTTC.

This rearrangement joins TRBV7-9 to TRBJ2-3, with TRBD1 matching over 8 bases. Trimming took 7 bases from V and 0 from J; bases not matched to a gene: 9. The CDR3 spans 16 residues. Germline CDR1 is SEHNR and CDR2 is FQNEAQ (reference sequence). The CDR3: CASTFYRGASTDTQYF. CDR3 in DNA: TGTGCCAGCACCTTCTACAGGGGGGCTAGCACAGATACGCAGTATTTT.

This clone was detected only a few times. V and J are TRBV7-2 and TRBJ2-7; TRBD1 matches 7 bases. Germline V lookup: CDR1 SGHTA, CDR2 FQGNSA. V was clipped by 5 bases and J by 5 bases; unmatched bases: 3. The CDR3 is made up of 12 amino acids. CDR3 sequence: CASSPQGDEQYF. CDR3 DNA sequence: TGTGCCAGCAGCCCTCAGGGGGACGAGCAGTACTTC.

This chain links TRBV5-4 with TRBJ2-7; 10 bases line up with TRBD2. The V and J ends lost 4 bases and 5 bases, in that order; junction bases with no gene match: 12. The CDR3 sequence is 16 residues long. Germline lookup yields CDR1 SGHNT and CDR2 YYREEE (reference sequence). The CDR3 sequence: CASSTRTSGERHEQYF. In DNA form, the CDR3 reads TGTGCCAGCAGCACCAGGACTAGCGGAGAGAGGCACGAGCAGTACTTC.

This chain connects TRBV6-2 or TRBV6-3 to TRBJ1-6, with D uncertain. This CDR3 spans 13 amino acids. Germline V gene data show CDR1 as MNHEY and CDR2 as SVGEGT. Trimming shortened V by 0 bases and J by 10 bases, and 7 bases separated the two germline ends. The DNA for the CDR3 is TGTGCCAGCAGTTACTCGGCGGAGTCACCCCTCCACTTT. Translation: CASSYSAESPLHF.

V is TRBV7-2 and J is TRBJ1-2; TRBD1 might be the D (5 bases). Trimming took 5 bases from V and 0 from J, leaving 7 bases between them. This CDR3 region has 13 residues. CDR1 is SGHTA and CDR2 is FQGNSA in the germline V gene. CDR3 sequence: CASSPGANYGYTF. The CDR3 DNA reads TGTGCCAGCAGCCCGGGGGCTAACTATGGCTACACCTTC.

This chain connects TRBV10-3 to TRBJ2-5; TRBD1 matches 8 bases. The CDR3 consists of 13 residues. J gave up 3 bases and V 8 bases, and 5 bases lay outside the gene matches. Germline-derived CDR1 and CDR2 are ENHRY and SYGVKD. Written as DNA, the CDR3 is TGTGCCATCTCGAGGGACAGGAAAGAGACCCAGTACTTC. Translating gives CAISRDRKETQYF.

This clone has a single count. This sequence joins TRBV9 and TRBJ2-7, with a weak D call TRBD2 (5 bases). Germline values: CDR1 SGDLS, CDR2 YYNGEE. V lost 0 bases to trimming and J lost 4 bases, with 14 bases between them. There are 15 residues in the CDR3. The DNA of the CDR3 is TGTGCCAGCAGCGTAGCTTACGGGAAAGTATACGAGCAGTACTTC. Amino acid sequence: CASSVAYGKVYEQYF.

The chain combines TRBV7-9 with TRBJ1-3, with D perhaps TRBD1 (5 bases). This CDR3 comprises 17 residues. Trimming shortened V by 3 bases and J by 0 bases, and 15 bases separated the two germline ends. CDR1 and CDR2 from the germline V gene are SEHNR and FQNEAQ (reference sequence). CDR3 protein: CASSFLIGESSGNTIYF. The CDR3 region has the DNA TGTGCCAGCAGCTTTTTGATAGGGGAAAGCTCTGGAAACACCATATATTTT.

The rearrangement joins TRBV7-2 to TRBJ2-1; D may be TRBD2 (6 bases). From germline, CDR1 is SGHTA and CDR2 FQGNSA. This CDR3 has 15 amino acids. The germline V and J ends were trimmed by 3 bases and 8 bases, with 17 bases remaining between them. In DNA, the CDR3 is TGTGCCAGCAGCTTTAAATGGCGGGGTCAAGATGAGCAGTTCTTC. Protein sequence: CASSFKWRGQDEQFF.

This rearrangement joins TRBV2 to TRBJ1-6; 8 bases map to TRBD1. Germline V lookup: CDR1 SNHLY, CDR2 FYNNEI. The CDR3 sequence is 14 residues long. Trimming removed 4 bases from V and 7 bases from J; junction bases left unmatched: 3. CDR3 amino acids: CASSAAGGNSPLHF. In nucleotides, the CDR3 is TGTGCCAGCAGTGCAGCAGGGGGCAATTCACCCCTCCACTTT.

The rearrangement links TRBV18 to TRBJ1-1; TRBD1 might be the D (5 bases). Per the germline V gene, CDR1 is KGHSH and CDR2 is LQKENI. CDR3 length: 16 residues. Trimming took 3 bases from V and 3 from J, leaving 17 bases between them. DNA of the CDR3: TGTGCCAGCTCACCGTTAGGGCGGGGACGGTACACTGAAGCTTTCTTT. The encoded protein is CASSPLGRGRYTEAFF.

The J gene is TRBJ2-2, the V gene TRBV9; 7 bases match TRBD1. Trimming took 0 bases from V and 4 from J; bases not matched to a gene: 9. The CDR3 is made up of 17 amino acids. Germline lookup yields CDR1 SGDLS and CDR2 YYNGEE. The CDR3 region has the DNA TGTGCCAGCAGCGTAGAGGTAGGGGGCGAGATCACCGGGGAGCTGTTTTTT. Translating it yields CASSVEVGGEITGELFF.

The gene calls are TRBV19 and TRBJ2-1; 7 nucleotides line up with TRBD1. Per germline, CDR1 LNHDA and CDR2 SQIVND (reference sequence). CDR3 length: 16 residues. Germline trimming cut 5 bases from V and 2 bases from J; bases unmatched to any gene: 9. CDR3 in DNA: TGTGCCAGTAGTCTGACAGGGAGAGAGCCCTACAATGAGCAGTTCTTC. Its protein is CASSLTGREPYNEQFF.

The chain is built from TRBV4-2 and TRBJ2-3, with 7 bases that match TRBD2. The germline CDR1 and CDR2 sequences are LGHNA and YNFKEQ. The length of the CDR3 is 16 residues. V lost 1 base and J lost 4; bases outside the gene matches: 8. The CDR3 nucleotides read TGTGCCAGCAGCCAAGTGGGTGGGAGGGCCCCAGATACGCAGTATTTT. As protein: CASSQVGGRAPDTQYF.

This clone was detected once. Its ends do not fully match the called genes, so a read error is possible. The rearrangement uses TRBV7-2 and TRBJ2-7; no firm D call. The CDR3 is made up of 13 amino acids. The germline CDR1 and CDR2 sequences are SGHTA and FQGNSA. In nucleotides, the CDR3 is TGTGCCAGCAGCGTAAGAGCCTCCGACGAGCAGTACTTC. Protein product: CASSVRASDEQYF. Using reference TRBV7-2 and TRBJ2-7 for the parts outside the CDR3, the full variable domain is GAGVSQSPSNKVTEKGKDVELRCDPISGHTALYWYRQSLGQGLEFLIYFQGNSAPDKSGLPSDRFSAERTGGSVSTLTIQRTQQEDSAVYLCASSVRASDEQYFGPGTRLTVT.

V and J are TRBV10-3 and TRBJ2-2, with 9 nucleotides matching TRBD2. Germline V gene lookup returns CDR1 ENHRY and CDR2 SYGVKD. After removal of 10 bases from V and 1 base from J, the junction contained 4 bases not matched to a gene. The CDR3 is 14 amino acids. The CDR3 region is CASQREVNTGELFF. CDR3 DNA sequence: TGTGCCAGCCAGCGGGAGGTGAACACCGGGGAGCTGTTTTTT.

V and J are TRBV13 and TRBJ1-1, with D hard to call. The V gene's germline CDR1 is PRHDT and CDR2 FYEKMQ (reference sequence). The germline V and J ends were trimmed by 5 bases and 5 bases, with 15 bases remaining between them. The CDR3 loop spans 14 amino acids. The CDR3 coding sequence is TGTGCCAGCAGCCTCCGGGGAGGGTGGACTGAAGCTTTCTTT. This codes for CASSLRGGWTEAFF.

The V gene is TRBV5-1, the J gene TRBJ2-3; 8 bases line up with TRBD1. This CDR3 is built from 14 residues. Germline V gives CDR1 SGHRS, CDR2 YFSETQ. V trimming: 4 bases; J trimming: 4 bases; junction bases outside the gene matches: 5. The CDR3 region is CASSKGQAPDTQYF. The CDR3 coding sequence is TGCGCCAGCAGCAAGGGACAGGCCCCAGATACGCAGTATTTT. The complete variable domain, with remaining parts taken from reference TRBV5-1 and TRBJ2-3, reads KAGVTQTPRYLIKTRGQQVTLSCSPISGHRSVSWYQQTPGQGLQFLFEYFSETQRNKGNFPGRFSGRQFSNSRSEMNVSTLELGDSALYLCASSKGQAPDTQYFGPGTRLTVL.

Turning to this clone: Other DNA sequences in this specimen translate into the identical CDR3. For the CDR3, the DNA is TGTGCCAGCAGCTTGCGGGGGGGGGAGACCCAGTACTTC. The encoded protein is CASSLRGGETQYF. V and J are TRBV3-1 (or the pseudogene TRBV3-2) and TRBJ2-5, with 9 bases matching TRBD2. V trimming: 5 bases; J trimming: 5 bases; junction bases outside the gene matches: 3. This CDR3 comprises 13 residues. Germline V gives CDR1 LGHDT, CDR2 YNNKEL (reference sequence).

This sequence joins TRBV2 and TRBJ1-4, with no clear D. CDR3 size: 14 residues. CDR1 and CDR2 (germline): SNHLY, FYNNEI. V lost 2 bases, J lost 8 bases, and 12 bases lay in between. CDR3 sequence (DNA): TGTGCCAGCAGTGAAATGAGGGAGTGGGAAAAACTGTTTTTT. This sequence encodes CASSEMREWEKLFF. Supplemented by reference TRBV2 and TRBJ1-4, the full variable domain reads EPEVTQTPSHQVTQMGQEVILRCVPISNHLYFYWYRQILGQKVEFLVSFYNNEISEKSEIFDDQFSVERPDGSNFTLKIRSTKLEDSAMYFCASSEMREWEKLFFGSGTQLSVL.

This clone came up once. The gene calls are TRBV10-2 and TRBJ1-1; no clear D. The CDR3 has 13 residues. The germline V gene has CDR1 WSHSY and CDR2 SAAADI. Trimming took 7 bases from V and 3 from J, leaving 12 bases between them. The CDR3 reads CASKRRKDTEAFF. The CDR3 DNA reads TGCGCCAGCAAAAGGAGGAAGGACACTGAAGCTTTCTTT.